Each of the 12 T cell receptor beta chains below was sequenced from the same sample in a study of OX40 agonist ivuxolimab in advanced cancers. Assay used: immunoSEQ multiplex PCR; TCRdb lists only in-frame clones, some missing. The sample yields under 80,000 clones, 88% seen once. Sequences were derived from CD4+ or CD8+ T cells sorted from blood, sampled in a trial of the OX40 agonist ivuxolimab. The source is an adult with an advanced solid tumor such as melanoma, head and neck, liver or kidney cancer.

Concerning this clone itself: The sample has other DNA sequences that encode this CDR3 too. The chain joins TRBV28 to TRBJ1-5, with a tentative D call TRBD1 (6 bases). CDR1 and CDR2 (germline): MDHEN, SYDVKM. V was trimmed by 8 bases and J by 7 bases, leaving 18 bases between them. This CDR3 contains 14 residues. The CDR3 coding sequence is TGTGCCAGCGACATTACAGGGTTATACCAGCCCCAGCATTTT. Amino acid sequence: CASDITGLYQPQHF.

The chain joins TRBV4-2 to TRBJ2-1; 10 bases map to TRBD2. CDR1 and CDR2 from the germline V gene are LGHNA and YNFKEQ. The J segment lost 6 bases and the V segment lost 5 bases, leaving 13 bases of the junction unmatched. CDR3 size: 17 residues. CDR3 loop: CASSSRLAGQAGNEQFF. The CDR3 DNA follows: TGTGCCAGCAGCTCAAGACTAGCGGGCCAGGCCGGCAATGAGCAGTTCTTC.

V is TRBV2 and J is TRBJ2-5; D is uncertain. V shed 8 bases and J shed 2 bases, with 12 bases lying between them. CDR1 and CDR2 from the germline V gene are SNHLY and FYNNEI. The CDR3 loop spans 13 amino acids. The CDR3 DNA sequence: TGTGCCAGCGCGCCAAGCGAACAAGAGACCCAGTACTTC. Translation gives CASAPSEQETQYF.

The rearrangement links TRBV28 to TRBJ2-2; possible D gene TRBD2, 6 bases. Germline loops: CDR1 MDHEN, CDR2 SYDVKM. This CDR3 has 16 amino acids. Trimming left V 2 bases short and J 2 bases short, with 12 bases between. The CDR3 DNA reads as TGTGCCAGCAGTTTAGGGAGGACAATCAACACCGGGGAGCTGTTTTTT. Encoded protein: CASSLGRTINTGELFF.

This clone was picked up one time. The V and J genes are TRBV7-6 and TRBJ2-3; TRBD2 matches 11 bases. Trimming took 3 bases from V and 0 from J; bases not matched to a gene: 5. The CDR3 runs 17 residues. Germline assignment: CDR1 SGHVS and CDR2 FNYEAQ. The CDR3 DNA reads as TGTGCCAGCAGCTTCCGGGGGACTAGCGGTAGCACAGATACGCAGTATTTT. This sequence encodes CASSFRGTSGSTDTQYF. Complete variable domain (other parts from reference TRBV7-6 and TRBJ2-3): GAGVSQSPRYKVTKRGQDVALRCDPISGHVSLYWYRQALGQGPEFLTYFNYEAQQDKSGLPNDRFSAERPEGSISTLTIQRTEQRDSAMYRCASSFRGTSGSTDTQYFGPGTRLTVL.

This clone was detected only once. This chain uses TRBV28 with TRBJ2-3; TRBD2 agrees at 10 bases. The V gene end was trimmed by 5 bases and the J gene end by 0 bases; junction bases not matched to a gene: 5. The CDR3 is 16 amino acids. In germline, CDR1 is MDHEN, CDR2 SYDVKM. As DNA, the CDR3 is TGTGCCAGCAGTAGGGCTAGCGGGAGCAGCACAGATACGCAGTATTTT. This gives the protein CASSRASGSSTDTQYF.

The V and J genes are TRBV7-8 and TRBJ1-5, with TRBD1 identical over 12 bases. CDR3 length equals 15 residues. V lost 5 bases and J lost 3; bases outside the gene matches: 2. Per germline, CDR1 SGHVS and CDR2 FQNEAQ. The CDR3 sequence: CASSRGQGANQPQHF. CDR3 sequence (DNA): TGTGCCAGCAGCCGGGGACAGGGGGCCAATCAGCCCCAGCATTTT.

The chain has TRBV4-3 and TRBJ2-7; D unclear. This CDR3 is built from 17 residues. Germline values: CDR1 LGHNA, CDR2 YSLEER. V was cut by 1 base and J by 3 bases, with 19 bases left in between. The CDR3 protein is CASSQGLFSRQIYEQYF. DNA for the CDR3: TGCGCCAGCAGCCAAGGGTTATTTTCGCGGCAAATCTACGAGCAGTACTTC.

This clone was seen more than once but under ten times. The chain is built from TRBV5-1 and TRBJ2-7; the D is unclear. Germline V gives CDR1 SGHRS, CDR2 YFSETQ. Between the trimmed V and J ends, which lost 0 bases and 3 bases, there was a span of 13 bases. The length of the CDR3 is 15 residues. CDR3 protein: CASSLVDNPLYEQYF. DNA of the CDR3: TGCGCCAGCAGCTTGGTTGACAACCCTCTCTACGAGCAGTACTTC.

The rearrangement links TRBV6-6 to TRBJ1-5; D perhaps matches TRBD1 (5 bases). The germline V and J ends were trimmed by 0 bases and 3 bases, with 12 bases remaining between them. This CDR3 has 16 amino acids. CDR1 and CDR2 from the germline V gene are MNHNY and SVGAGI (reference sequence). CDR3 in DNA: TGTGCCAGCAGTTACTCGGAAAGGGGCCCCAATCAGCCCCAGCATTTT. Protein product: CASSYSERGPNQPQHF.

The V call is TRBV11-2, the J call TRBJ2-5, with 10 bases lining up with TRBD2. J lost 5 bases, V lost 4 bases, and 10 bases had no gene match. Germline values: CDR1 SGHAT, CDR2 FQNNGV. The CDR3 loop spans 16 amino acids. CDR3 DNA sequence: TGTGCCAGCAGCTACGGACTAGCGGCCCTCCGGGAGACCCAGTACTTC. Its protein product is CASSYGLAALRETQYF.

The chain couples TRBV6-5 to TRBJ1-5; tentatively, D is TRBD1 (6 bases). V was cut by 5 bases and J by 5 bases, with 13 bases left in between. Germline V CDR1 and CDR2: MNHEY, SVGAGI. This CDR3 region has 14 residues. The CDR3 region has the DNA TGTGCCAGCAGTGAAAGACAGGCCCATCAGCCCCAGCATTTT. It yields the protein CASSERQAHQPQHF.